This is a list of T cell receptor beta chains from one sample in a study of CD8 T cells in Susac syndrome. TCRdb re-called the immunoSEQ multiplex PCR reads with MiXCR, one entry per CDR3 protein. The data contain 250,000 to 300,000 distinct CDR3 sequences, roughly 85% of them seen just once; the ten biggest clones take up 0.21%. Material: CD8+ T cells from PBMCs. All receptors derive from a human donor with multiple sclerosis. The CDR3 runs from the conserved cysteine through the conserved F or W. D genes are given only for firm matches. Size tells how often a clone was seen (once, few, many) or the class of an expanded clone, and some rows leave it out.

j_gene,abundance,d_gene,v_gene,CDR3nt,CDR3aa
TRBJ2-5,few,NA,TRBV7-9,TGTGCCAGCAGCTTCGTCGAAGAGACCCAGTACTTC,CASSFVEETQYF
TRBJ2-7,few,NA,TRBV4-3,TGCGCCAGCAGCCAAGATCTGACGGGGGCCGAGCAGTACTTC,CASSQDLTGAEQYF
TRBJ1-4,once,TRBD1,TRBV7-8,TGTGCCAGCAAAAGAAGTCCGGGACAGGGGGCGGCTAATGAAAAACTGTTTTTT,CASKRSPGQGAANEKLFF
TRBJ2-3,NA,TRBD2,TRBV30,TGTGCCTGGGGGAGCGGGGATCGTACGCAGTATTTT,CAWGSGDRTQYF
TRBJ2-7,NA,NA,TRBV4-1,TGCGCCAGCAGCCATGCCGGGACCCCATTTTCCTACGAGCAGTACTTC,CASSHAGTPFSYEQYF
TRBJ2-1,NA,TRBD2,TRBV14,TGTGCCAGCAGCCAGAGGACTAGCGGGAGGCCGGGGGATGAGCAGTTCTTC,CASSQRTSGRPGDEQFF
TRBJ2-1,NA,TRBD2,TRBV27,TGTGCCAGCAGTTTTATGGGGGGGGTTCGCAATGAGCAGTTCTTC,CASSFMGGVRNEQFF
TRBJ1-5,NA,TRBD1,TRBV23-1,TGCGCCAGCAGCAACTATACAGGGGAGGATCAGCCCCAGCATTTT,CASSNYTGEDQPQHF
TRBJ2-2,NA,NA,TRBV28,TGTGCCAGCAGTTTTTCTCCCGAAGTGGTAGCCGGGACCGGGGAGCTGTTTTTT,CASSFSPEVVAGTGELFF
TRBJ2-7,NA,TRBD2,TRBV27,TGTGCCAGCAGTTTATTACGAGCGGGAGTATACGAGCAGTACTTC,CASSLLRAGVYEQYF
TRBJ2-3,NA,NA,TRBV6-5,TGTGCCAGCAGTGTGGACAGTAGCACAGATACGCAGTATTTT,CASSVDSSTDTQYF
TRBJ2-3,NA,TRBD2,TRBV20-1,TGCAGTGCTAGCCCTGACCCCCGGGGGGCAGATACGCAGTATTTT,CSASPDPRGADTQYF
TRBJ1-1,NA,NA,TRBV10-1,TGCGCCAGCAGTGACTGGGGGACTGAAGCTTTCTTT,CASSDWGTEAFF
TRBJ1-5,NA,NA,TRBV21-1,TGTGCCAGCACCGGGGACAGCAATCAGCCCCAGCATTTT,CASTGDSNQPQHF
TRBJ2-7,NA,TRBD2,TRBV24-1,TGTGCCACGGGACTAGCAGGCGAGCAGTACTTC,CATGLAGEQYF
TRBJ2-5,NA,NA,TRBV29-1,TGCAGCTACTGGACAGAAGAGACCCAGTACTTC,CSYWTEETQYF
TRBJ2-5,NA,NA,TRBV30,TGTGCCTGGAGGTCTTTCGCCCCAGGGACGGAGACCCAGTACTTC,CAWRSFAPGTETQYF
TRBJ2-7,NA,NA,TRBV11-2,TGTGCCAGCAGCTTAGTCTTGAGCGGCGATGAGCAGTACTTC,CASSLVLSGDEQYF
TRBJ2-3,NA,TRBD2,TRBV29-1,TGCAGCGTGGGGGGGACTAGCGGGAGGGAGGTGGATACGCAGTATTTT,CSVGGTSGREVDTQYF
TRBJ2-7,NA,NA,TRBV20-1,TGCAGTGCTAGGGTGGCAGGTAATCCCTCTTACGAGCAGTACTTC,CSARVAGNPSYEQYF
TRBJ2-2,NA,TRBD2,TRBV27,TGTGCCAGCAGTCTAGCGGGAGGGGCCTTTGGCGGGGAGCTGTTTTTT,CASSLAGGAFGGELFF
TRBJ2-7,NA,NA,TRBV4-2,TGTGCCAGCAGGGGGCAGTGGGAGCAGTACTTC,CASRGQWEQYF
TRBJ2-7,NA,TRBD2,TRBV4-2,TGTGCCAGCAGCCCCGCGAAGCGGGAGATTCACGAGCAGTACTTC,CASSPAKREIHEQYF
TRBJ2-7,once,NA,TRBV20-1,TGCAGTGCTAGTTTATCGGGCTACGAGCAGTACTTC,CSASLSGYEQYF
TRBJ2-6,NA,NA,TRBV9,TGTGCCAGCAGCGTAGGTGGGGCCAACGTCCTGACTTTC,CASSVGGANVLTF
TRBJ2-4,NA,NA,TRBV28,TGTGCCAGCAGTTTATATGGGAATAAAAACATTCAGTACTTC,CASSLYGNKNIQYF
TRBJ2-5,NA,NA,TRBV13,TGTGCCGGCAGCTTACCGTCCTCGGGAAAGACCCAGTACTTC,CAGSLPSSGKTQYF
TRBJ2-7,NA,TRBD1,TRBV28,TGTGCCAGCAGTCCTTGGACAGGGTCCTACGAGCAGTACTTC,CASSPWTGSYEQYF
TRBJ1-2,NA,TRBD1,TRBV7-8,TGTGCCAGCAGCCTTGGACAGGGGGCGCTTGGCTACACCTTC,CASSLGQGALGYTF
TRBJ2-1,NA,NA,TRBV7-9,TGTGCCAGCAGCCCATTAGGGCCTCTCAATGAGCAGTTCTTC,CASSPLGPLNEQFF
TRBJ2-5,NA,NA,TRBV20-1,TGCAGTGCTAGTTTTGTAGAAGAGACCCAGTACTTC,CSASFVEETQYF
TRBJ2-1,NA,NA,TRBV27,TGTGCCAGCAGTTTTCGGCTAGACCCTACAGATGAGCAGTTCTTC,CASSFRLDPTDEQFF
TRBJ2-1,NA,TRBD1,TRBV20-1,TGCAGTGCCAGCGACAGGGCCCCGGGCTCCTACAATGAGCAGTTCTTC,CSASDRAPGSYNEQFF
TRBJ1-2,NA,NA,TRBV27,TGTGCCAGCAGCACCCTAGGCTCCACTTATGGCTACACCTTC,CASSTLGSTYGYTF
TRBJ1-1,NA,NA,TRBV2,TGTGCCAGCATCGAAAGTTCCACTGAAGCTTTCTTT,CASIESSTEAFF
TRBJ2-7,NA,TRBD2,TRBV12-3/TRBV12-4,TGTGTCAGCAGTCCCAGCGGGGCCTCCTCCTACGAGCAGTACTTC,CVSSPSGASSYEQYF
TRBJ2-7,once,TRBD2,TRBV24-1,TGTGCCACCAGTGATGCAGGGACTAGCGGACCGTTCTACGAGCAGTACTTC,CATSDAGTSGPFYEQYF
TRBJ2-4,NA,NA,TRBV11-2,TGTGCCAGCAGCTTAAGAGACGGCGGCCCTATTCAGTACTTC,CASSLRDGGPIQYF
TRBJ2-2,few,TRBD2,TRBV28,TGTGCCAGCAGTCTCGGGGGGGGCGCCGGGGAGCTGTTTTTT,CASSLGGGAGELFF
TRBJ2-7,NA,NA,TRBV6-2/TRBV6-3,TGTGCCAGCAGTTACTCTATGGGCTCCTACGAGCAGTACTTC,CASSYSMGSYEQYF
TRBJ2-2,NA,NA,TRBV29-1,TGCAGCGTTGAAGACACCGGGGAGCTGTTTTTT,CSVEDTGELFF
TRBJ1-5,NA,NA,TRBV7-7,TGTGCTAGCAGCTTATCTAGCCCGGGACTCCAGTTTTATCAGCCCCAGCATTTT,CASSLSSPGLQFYQPQHF
TRBJ1-1,NA,NA,TRBV6-5,TGTGCCAGCACTCCAAGTGGAACAGGACGAACTGAAGCTTTCTTT,CASTPSGTGRTEAFF
TRBJ2-1,NA,NA,TRBV9,TGTGCCAGCAGCGTAGACCACCCGGGAGTAGGTTACAATGAGCAGTTCTTC,CASSVDHPGVGYNEQFF
TRBJ2-2,few,NA,TRBV6-1,TGTGCCAGCAGTGATAACACCGGGGAGCTGTTTTTT,CASSDNTGELFF
TRBJ1-2,NA,NA,TRBV9,TGTGCCAGCAGCGTAGCTCAGGACCCTATAATGTGGGGCTACACCTTC,CASSVAQDPIMWGYTF
TRBJ1-1,NA,NA,TRBV6-5,TGTGCCAGCAGTTATGGGCCAGGGGCTGAAGCTTTCTTT,CASSYGPGAEAFF
TRBJ1-2,NA,NA,TRBV30,TGTGCCTGGAGTGTCCCCGGTTCCGGGGGCTACACCTTC,CAWSVPGSGGYTF
TRBJ2-7,once,NA,TRBV24-1,TGTGCCACCAGTGATCTACGGACCTCCGAGCAGTACTTC,CATSDLRTSEQYF
TRBJ2-1,once,NA,TRBV15,TGTGCCACCAGCAGAGATCTGGGGGGAAACTACAATGAGCAGTTCTTC,CATSRDLGGNYNEQFF
TRBJ2-3,NA,NA,TRBV19,TGTGCCAGTAGCCAGGGGAGCACAGATACGCAGTATTTT,CASSQGSTDTQYF
TRBJ2-5,NA,TRBD2,TRBV9,TGTGCCAGCAGCGTAGGTACCCATCCGGGGGGAGAGACCCAGTACTTC,CASSVGTHPGGETQYF
TRBJ2-2,NA,NA,TRBV24-1,TGTGCCACCAGTGATCAAAACACCGGGGAGCTGTTTTTT,CATSDQNTGELFF
TRBJ2-7,NA,TRBD1,TRBV19,TGTGCCACCGGTCCTGGACAGGGCTACGAGCAGTACTTC,CATGPGQGYEQYF